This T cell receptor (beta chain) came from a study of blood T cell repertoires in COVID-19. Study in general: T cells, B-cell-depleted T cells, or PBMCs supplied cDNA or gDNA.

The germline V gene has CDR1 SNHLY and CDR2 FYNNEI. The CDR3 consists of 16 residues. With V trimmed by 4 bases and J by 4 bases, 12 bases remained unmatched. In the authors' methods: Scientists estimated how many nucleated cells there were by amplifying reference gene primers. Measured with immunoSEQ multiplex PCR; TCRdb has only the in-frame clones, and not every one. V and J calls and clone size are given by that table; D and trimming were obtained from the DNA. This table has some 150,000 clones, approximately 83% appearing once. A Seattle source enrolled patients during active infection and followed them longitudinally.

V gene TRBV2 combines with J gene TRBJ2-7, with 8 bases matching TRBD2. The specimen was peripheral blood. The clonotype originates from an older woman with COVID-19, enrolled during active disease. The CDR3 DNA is TGTGCCAGCAGTGGATGGAAGCGGGAGATGCGTTACGAGCAGTACTTC. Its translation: CASSGWKREMRYEQYF.